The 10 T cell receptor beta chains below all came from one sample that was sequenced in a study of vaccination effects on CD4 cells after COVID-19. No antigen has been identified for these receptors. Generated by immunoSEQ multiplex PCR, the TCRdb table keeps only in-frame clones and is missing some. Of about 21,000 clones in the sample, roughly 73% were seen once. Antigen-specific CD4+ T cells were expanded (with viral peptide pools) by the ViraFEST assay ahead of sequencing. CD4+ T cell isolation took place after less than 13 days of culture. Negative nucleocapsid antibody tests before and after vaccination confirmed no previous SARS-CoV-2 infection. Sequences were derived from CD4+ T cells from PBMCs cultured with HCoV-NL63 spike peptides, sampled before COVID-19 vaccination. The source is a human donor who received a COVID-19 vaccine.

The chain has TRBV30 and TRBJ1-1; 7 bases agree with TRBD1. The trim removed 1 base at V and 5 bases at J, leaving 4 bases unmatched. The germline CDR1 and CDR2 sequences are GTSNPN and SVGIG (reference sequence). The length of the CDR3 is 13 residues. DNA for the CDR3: TGTGCCTGGAGTGACAGGGGAAGAACTGAAGCTTTCTTT. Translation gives CAWSDRGRTEAFF.

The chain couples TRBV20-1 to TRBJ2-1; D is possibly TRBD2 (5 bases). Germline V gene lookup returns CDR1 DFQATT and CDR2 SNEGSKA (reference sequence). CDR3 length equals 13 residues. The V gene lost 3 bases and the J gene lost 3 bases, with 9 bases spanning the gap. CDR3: CSASGGLYNEQFF. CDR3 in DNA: TGCAGTGCTAGTGGAGGACTCTACAATGAGCAGTTCTTC.

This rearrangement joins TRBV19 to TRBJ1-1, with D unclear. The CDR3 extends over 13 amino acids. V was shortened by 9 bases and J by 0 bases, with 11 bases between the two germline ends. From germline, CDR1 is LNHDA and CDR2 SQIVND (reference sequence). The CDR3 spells CASQRILNTEAFF. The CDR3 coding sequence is TGTGCCAGCCAGAGAATCTTGAACACTGAAGCTTTCTTT.

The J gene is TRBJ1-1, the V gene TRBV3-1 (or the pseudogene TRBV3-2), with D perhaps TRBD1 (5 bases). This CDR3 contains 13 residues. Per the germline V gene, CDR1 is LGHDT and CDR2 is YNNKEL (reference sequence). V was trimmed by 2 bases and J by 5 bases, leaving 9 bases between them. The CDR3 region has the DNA TGTGCCAGCAGCCAAATGGGGGGGACTGAAGCTTTCTTT. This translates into CASSQMGGTEAFF.

CDR3 region: CASSPKAAQGANTGELFF. The CDR3 DNA follows: TGTGCCAGCAGCCCAAAGGCAGCACAGGGGGCGAACACCGGGGAGCTGTTTTTT. The chain joins TRBV12-1 to TRBJ2-2; the DNA was not used to check the table's D call, TRBD1. TRBV12-1 is classified as a pseudogene. The CDR3 runs 18 residues.

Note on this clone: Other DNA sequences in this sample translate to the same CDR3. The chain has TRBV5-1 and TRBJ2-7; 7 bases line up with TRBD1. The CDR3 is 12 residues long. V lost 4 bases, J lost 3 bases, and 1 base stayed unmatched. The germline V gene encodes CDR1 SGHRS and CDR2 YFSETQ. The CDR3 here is CASSRDSYEQYF. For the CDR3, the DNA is TGCGCCAGCAGCCGGGACAGCTACGAGCAGTACTTC.

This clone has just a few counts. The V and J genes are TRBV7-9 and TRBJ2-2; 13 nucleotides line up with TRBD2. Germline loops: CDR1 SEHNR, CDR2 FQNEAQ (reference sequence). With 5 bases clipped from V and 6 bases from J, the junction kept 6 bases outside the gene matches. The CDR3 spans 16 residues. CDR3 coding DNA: TGTGCCAGCAGCCTCCTTGGACTAGCGGGGGCCGGGGAGCTGTTTTTT. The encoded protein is CASSLLGLAGAGELFF. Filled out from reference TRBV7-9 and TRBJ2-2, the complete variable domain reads DTGVSQNPRHKITKRGQNVTFRCDPISEHNRLYWYRQTLGQGPEFLTYFQNEAQLEKSRLLSDRFSAERPKGSFSTLEIQRTEQGDSAMYLCASSLLGLAGAGELFFGEGSRLTVL.

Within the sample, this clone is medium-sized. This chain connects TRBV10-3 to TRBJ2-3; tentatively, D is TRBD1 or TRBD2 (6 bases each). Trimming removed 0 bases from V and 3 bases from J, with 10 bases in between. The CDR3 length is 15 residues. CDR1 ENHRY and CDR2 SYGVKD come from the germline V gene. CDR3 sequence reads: CAISESQGRTDTQYF. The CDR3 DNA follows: TGTGCCATCAGTGAGTCTCAGGGGAGGACAGATACGCAGTATTTT.

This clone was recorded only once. The CDR3 loop reads CASSPTTGWHGELFF. The CDR3, as DNA: TGTGCCAGCAGTCCGACTACGGGTTGGCACGGGGAGCTGTTTTTT. The rearrangement uses TRBV28 and TRBJ2-2, with D possibly matching TRBD2 (5 bases). Trimming cost V 5 bases and J 7 bases, with 17 bases left between them. Germline V gene sequence: CDR1 MDHEN, CDR2 SYDVKM. The CDR3 runs to 15 residues.

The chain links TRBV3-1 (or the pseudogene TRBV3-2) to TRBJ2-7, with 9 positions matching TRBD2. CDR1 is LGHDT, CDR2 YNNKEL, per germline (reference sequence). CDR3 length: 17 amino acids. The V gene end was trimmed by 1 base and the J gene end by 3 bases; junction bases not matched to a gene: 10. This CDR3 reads CASSQVPRASGDYEQYF. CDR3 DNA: TGTGCCAGCAGCCAAGTTCCGCGGGCTAGCGGGGACTACGAGCAGTACTTC.